The TCR beta chain under discussion was sequenced for a study of blood T cell repertoires in COVID-19. Study context: Whether acute or convalescent, the COVID-19 samples came from the United States, Italy and Spain. PBMCs, B-cell-depleted T cells, or T cells were the source of the cDNA or gDNA that made up the material.

The Seattle patients joined while their infection was active and were tracked longitudinally afterward. Sequencing was performed with immunoSEQ multiplex PCR; in TCRdb, only in-frame clones are kept and a portion is missing. The repertoire holds about 260,000 clones, with around nine tenths as singletons. Germline lookup yields CDR1 MDHEN and CDR2 SYDVKM. The CDR3 totals 16 residues. V lost 7 bases to trimming and J lost 0 bases, with 19 bases between them. J is TRBJ2-7 and V is TRBV28; D may be TRBD1 (6 bases). Sequenced: peripheral blood. This receptor was taken from a woman aged 25 to 39 with COVID-19, enrolled during active disease. The CDR3 is CASNQPPGHISYEQYF. For the CDR3, the DNA is TGTGCCAGCAATCAACCCCCGGGACATATCTCCTACGAGCAGTACTTC.